One TCR beta chain is described in this entry. What it binds is not known. Other DNA sequences from this sample encode an identical CDR3 as well. The germline V and J ends were trimmed by 7 bases and 8 bases, with 5 bases remaining between them. CDR1 and CDR2 from the germline V gene are MDHEN and SYDVKM. This CDR3 has 10 residues. Per sorted-subset replicate PCR, input was roughly 220 ng DNA, representing around 28,000 T cell genomes. Using immunoSEQ multiplex PCR, the repertoire was profiled, and TCRdb retains in-frame clones only, with some absent. This table has about 2.4 million clones, around 90% appearing once. The data belong to a study of shared clonotypes between healthy human individuals. Whole-study results and caveats: At large depth, rarefaction still showed sorted-subset sequencing to be incomplete. Clonotype sharing levels among donors were expected to vary with sequencing depth. Memory subsets generally showed smaller estimated richness than naive subsets did.

Sequencing was done on a sample of naive CD4+ T cells sorted from blood. Described subset: CD45RA+ positively selected. This receptor was taken from a man younger than 35 in good health. The V and J genes are TRBV28 and TRBJ1-4; unclear D gene. For the CDR3, the DNA is TGTGCCAGCAACGGAGAAAAACTGTTTTTT. It is translated as CASNGEKLFF.